Following are 14 T cell receptor beta chains from one sample sequenced in a study of control samples from healthy donors and cancer patients. Repertoires were generated with immunoSEQ multiplex PCR, while TCRdb's copy carries only in-frame clones and drops some. The table lists roughly 450,000 clones, around nine tenths of them singletons. Sample: PBMCs. Receptor source: a middle-aged man with head and neck cancer.

The V and J genes are TRBV11-2 and TRBJ2-7; TRBD2 matches at 7 bases. Losses at the gene ends were 5 bases for V and 3 bases for J; bases not matched to a gene: 16. The CDR3 sequence is 17 residues long. From germline, CDR1 is SGHAT and CDR2 FQNNGV. The CDR3 protein is CASSPRGRALAHYEQYF. In DNA, the CDR3 is TGTGCCAGCAGCCCACGAGGGAGGGCACTTGCTCACTACGAGCAGTACTTC.

The CDR3 nucleotides read TGTGCCAGCAGCTTTCTGGACGGCTCAGAAAAACTGTTTTTT. It translates to CASSFLDGSEKLFF. V and J are TRBV7-2 and TRBJ1-4; D call uncertain. Trimming shortened V by 3 bases and J by 8 bases, and 13 bases separated the two germline ends. Germline-derived CDR1 and CDR2 are SGHTA and FQGNSA. There are 14 residues in the CDR3. The complete variable domain, with remaining parts taken from reference TRBV7-2 and TRBJ1-4, reads GAGVSQSPSNKVTEKGKDVELRCDPISGHTALYWYRQSLGQGLEFLIYFQGNSAPDKSGLPSDRFSAERTGGSVSTLTIQRTQQEDSAVYLCASSFLDGSEKLFFGSGTQLSVL.

The gene calls are TRBV5-6 and TRBJ1-2, with 7 nucleotides matching TRBD1. J was trimmed by 6 bases and V by 0 bases; bases with no gene match: 2. The CDR3 runs to 13 residues. Germline CDR1 is SGHDT and CDR2 is YYEEEE. The CDR3 protein is CASSLGGQNGYTF. CDR3 bases: TGTGCCAGCAGCTTGGGGGGACAGAATGGCTACACCTTC.

This clone was found a few times. The J gene is TRBJ1-5, the V gene TRBV28; D gene unclear. The CDR3 has 10 amino acids. The germline V gene encodes CDR1 MDHEN and CDR2 SYDVKM. Trimming left V 7 bases short and J 6 bases short, with 4 bases between. This chain's CDR3 is CASNSQPQHF. The CDR3 DNA reads TGTGCCAGCAATTCTCAGCCCCAGCATTTT. The full variable domain, rest sourced from reference TRBV28 and TRBJ1-5, is DVKVTQSSRYLVKRTGEKVFLECVQDMDHENMFWYRQDPGLGLRLIYFSYDVKMKEKGDIPEGYSVSREKKERFSLILESASTNQTSMYLCASNSQPQHFGDGTRLSIL.

This chain links TRBV9 with TRBJ1-2, with a tentative D call TRBD1 (6 bases). Looked up from germline, CDR1 is SGDLS and CDR2 is YYNGEE. Between the trimmed V and J ends, which lost 0 bases and 2 bases, there was a span of 14 bases. The CDR3 length is 16 residues. Here the CDR3 reads CASSVDRAGENYGYTF. The DNA of the CDR3 is TGTGCCAGCAGCGTAGATCGGGCAGGGGAGAACTATGGCTACACCTTC.

The count of this clone is one. The chain uses TRBV7-6 and TRBJ2-4; 11 nucleotides agree with TRBD2. CDR3 length: 16 residues. Germline CDR1 and CDR2: SGHVS and FNYEAQ. Trimming took 1 base from V and 5 from J; bases not matched to a gene: 4. Here the CDR3 DNA reads TGTGCCAGCAGCTTAGGGGGGACTAGCGGACAAAACATTCAGTACTTC. Translation: CASSLGGTSGQNIQYF.

The CDR3, as DNA: TGTGCCAGCAGCTTAGCCGAGACAGGGGCCGGTTCACCCCTCCACTTT. Encoded protein: CASSLAETGAGSPLHF. The rearrangement joins TRBV7-2 to TRBJ1-6; 8 bases agree with TRBD1. Germline V gives CDR1 SGHTA, CDR2 FQGNSA. This CDR3 is 16 amino acids long. The trim removed 0 bases at V and 9 bases at J, leaving 7 bases unmatched.

The chain joins TRBV10-3 to TRBJ2-2; TRBD2 aligns across 12 bases. This CDR3 is built from 17 residues. Trimming removed 4 bases from V and 4 bases from J; junction bases left unmatched: 7. Germline loops: CDR1 ENHRY, CDR2 SYGVKD. The DNA for the CDR3 is TGTGCCATCAGTGCCCCAGGGGGACTAGCGGGCACCGGGGAGCTGTTTTTT. Protein sequence: CAISAPGGLAGTGELFF.

The J gene is TRBJ2-1, the V gene TRBV18, with 8 bases aligning to TRBD2. The V and J ends lost 3 bases and 0 bases, in that order; junction bases with no gene match: 1. The CDR3 runs to 15 residues. Germline CDR1 is KGHSH and CDR2 is LQKENI. The CDR3 here is CASSPGTSSYNEQFF. The CDR3 DNA follows: TGTGCCAGCTCACCCGGGACTAGCTCCTACAATGAGCAGTTCTTC.

The rearrangement links TRBV24-1 to TRBJ1-5; D is undetermined. CDR1 is KGHDR, CDR2 SFDVKD, per germline. V was clipped by 2 bases and J by 7 bases, with 14 bases between them. CDR3 size: 15 residues. The CDR3 spells CATSDSRAVGQPQHF. The DNA of the CDR3 is TGTGCCACCAGTGATTCTAGGGCAGTCGGCCAGCCCCAGCATTTT.

The table lists this clone with a count of one. The chain couples TRBV5-1 to TRBJ2-2; unclear D gene. Germline loops: CDR1 SGHRS, CDR2 YFSETQ. Trimming stripped 1 base from V and 5 bases from J, with 12 bases between. The CDR3 sequence is 15 residues long. As DNA, the CDR3 is TGCGCCAGCAGCTTGACAGTAAGCCCAACCGGGGAGCTGTTTTTT. It codes for CASSLTVSPTGELFF.

V is TRBV11-2 and J is TRBJ2-1, with TRBD2 as a possible D gene (5 bases). Germline V CDR1 and CDR2: SGHAT, FQNNGV. Trimming removed 3 bases at V and 0 bases at J, with 9 bases between. The CDR3 is made up of 15 amino acids. The CDR3 DNA reads as TGTGCCAGCAGCTTCCGAGGGAGCTCCTACAATGAGCAGTTCTTC. Amino acid sequence: CASSFRGSSYNEQFF.

V gene TRBV24-1 combines with J gene TRBJ2-3, with 7 nucleotides matching TRBD2. Germline loops: CDR1 KGHDR, CDR2 SFDVKD. After removal of 4 bases from V and 2 bases from J, the junction contained 11 bases not matched to a gene. The CDR3 consists of 17 residues. The CDR3, as DNA: TGTGCCACCAGTGACCGAAAGACTAGCTCGCCCACAGATACGCAGTATTTT. Translation: CATSDRKTSSPTDTQYF.

The chain combines TRBV28 with TRBJ2-4; D is undetermined. The CDR3 covers 16 residues. CDR1 MDHEN and CDR2 SYDVKM come from the germline V gene. Trimming pared 3 bases from V and 2 bases from J, leaving 14 bases between. CDR3 bases: TGTGCCAGCAGTTTTTCTGGGTTTTTATCCAAAAACATTCAGTACTTC. This sequence encodes CASSFSGFLSKNIQYF.